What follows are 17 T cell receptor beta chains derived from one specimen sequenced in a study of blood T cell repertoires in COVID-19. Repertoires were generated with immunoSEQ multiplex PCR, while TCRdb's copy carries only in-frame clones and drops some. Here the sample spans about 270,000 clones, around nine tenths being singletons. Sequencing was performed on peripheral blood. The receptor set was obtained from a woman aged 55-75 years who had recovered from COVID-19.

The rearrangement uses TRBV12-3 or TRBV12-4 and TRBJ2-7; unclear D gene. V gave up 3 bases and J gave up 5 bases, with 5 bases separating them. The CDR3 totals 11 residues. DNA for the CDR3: TGTGCCAGCAGTTTTCTCGACGAGCAGTACTTC. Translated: CASSFLDEQYF.

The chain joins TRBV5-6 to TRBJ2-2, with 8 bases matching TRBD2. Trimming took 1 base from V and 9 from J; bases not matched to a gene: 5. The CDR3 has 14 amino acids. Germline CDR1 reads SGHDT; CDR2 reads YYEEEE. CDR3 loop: CASSLKTSAWELFF. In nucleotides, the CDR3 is TGTGCCAGCAGCTTGAAGACTAGCGCCTGGGAGCTGTTTTTT. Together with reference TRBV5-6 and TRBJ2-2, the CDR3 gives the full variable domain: DAGVTQSPTHLIKTRGQQVTLRCSPKSGHDTVSWYQQALGQGPQFIFQYYEEEERQRGNFPDRFSGHQFPNYSSELNVNALLLGDSALYLCASSLKTSAWELFFGEGSRLTVL.

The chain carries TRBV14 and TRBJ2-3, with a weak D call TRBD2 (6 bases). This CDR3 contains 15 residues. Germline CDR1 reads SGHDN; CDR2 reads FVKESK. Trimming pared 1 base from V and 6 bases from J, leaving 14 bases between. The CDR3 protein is CASSQGAGIPDTQYF. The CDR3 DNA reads TGTGCCAGCAGCCAAGGGGCGGGGATCCCCGATACGCAGTATTTT.

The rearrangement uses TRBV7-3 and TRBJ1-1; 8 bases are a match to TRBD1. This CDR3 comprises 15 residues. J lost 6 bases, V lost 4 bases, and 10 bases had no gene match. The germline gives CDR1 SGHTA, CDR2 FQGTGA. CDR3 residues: CASSSPDRVSAEAFF. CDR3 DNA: TGTGCCAGCAGCTCCCCGGACAGGGTGAGTGCTGAAGCTTTCTTT.

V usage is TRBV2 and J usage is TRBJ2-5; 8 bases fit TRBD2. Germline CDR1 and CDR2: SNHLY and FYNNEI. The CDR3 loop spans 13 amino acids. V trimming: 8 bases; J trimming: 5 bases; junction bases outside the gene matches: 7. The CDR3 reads CASLAGPLETQYF. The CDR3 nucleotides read TGTGCCAGCTTAGCGGGACCCTTGGAGACCCAGTACTTC.

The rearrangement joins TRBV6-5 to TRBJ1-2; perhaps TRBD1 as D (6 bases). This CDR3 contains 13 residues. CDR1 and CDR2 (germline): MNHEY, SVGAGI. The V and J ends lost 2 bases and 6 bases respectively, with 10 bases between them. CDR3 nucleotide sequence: TGTGCCAGCAGTTACATGGCAGGGGATGGCTACACCTTC. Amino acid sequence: CASSYMAGDGYTF.

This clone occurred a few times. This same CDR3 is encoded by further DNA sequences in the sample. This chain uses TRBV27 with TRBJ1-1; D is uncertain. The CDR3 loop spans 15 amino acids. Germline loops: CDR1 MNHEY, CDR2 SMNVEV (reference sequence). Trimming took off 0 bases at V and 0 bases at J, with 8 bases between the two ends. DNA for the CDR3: TGTGCCAGCAGTTTATCAACTGTTATGAACACTGAAGCTTTCTTT. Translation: CASSLSTVMNTEAFF.

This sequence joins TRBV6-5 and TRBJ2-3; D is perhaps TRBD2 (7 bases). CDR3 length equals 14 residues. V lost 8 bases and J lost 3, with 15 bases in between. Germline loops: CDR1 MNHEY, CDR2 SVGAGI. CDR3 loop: CASLTRGGTDTQYF. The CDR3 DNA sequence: TGTGCCAGCTTGACTAGGGGGGGAACAGATACGCAGTATTTT.

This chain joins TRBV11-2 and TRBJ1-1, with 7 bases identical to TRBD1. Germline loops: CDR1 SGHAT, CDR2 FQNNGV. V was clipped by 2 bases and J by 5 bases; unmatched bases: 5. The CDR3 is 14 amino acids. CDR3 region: CASSLKTGWTEAFF. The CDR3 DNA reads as TGTGCCAGCAGCTTAAAGACAGGGTGGACTGAAGCTTTCTTT.

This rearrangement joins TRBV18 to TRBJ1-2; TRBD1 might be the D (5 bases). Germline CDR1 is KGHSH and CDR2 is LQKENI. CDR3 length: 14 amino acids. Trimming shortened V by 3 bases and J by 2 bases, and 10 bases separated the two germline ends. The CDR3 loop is CASSPQQDNYGYTF. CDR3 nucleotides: TGTGCCAGCTCACCCCAACAGGACAACTATGGCTACACCTTC.

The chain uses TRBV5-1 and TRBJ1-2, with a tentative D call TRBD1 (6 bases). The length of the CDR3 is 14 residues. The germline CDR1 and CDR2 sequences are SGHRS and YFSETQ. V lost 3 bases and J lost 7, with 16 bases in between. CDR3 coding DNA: TGCGCCAGCAGCTCAGGGGATGCCGTGACTGGCTACACCTTC. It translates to CASSSGDAVTGYTF.

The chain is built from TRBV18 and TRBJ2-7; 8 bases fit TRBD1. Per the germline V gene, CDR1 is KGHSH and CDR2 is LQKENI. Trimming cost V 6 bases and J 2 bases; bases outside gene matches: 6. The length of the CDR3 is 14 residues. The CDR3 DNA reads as TGTGCCAGCTCCCTTACGGGACAGGCCTACGAGCAGTACTTC. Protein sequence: CASSLTGQAYEQYF. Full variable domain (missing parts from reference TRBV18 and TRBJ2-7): NAGVMQNPRHLVRRRGQEARLRCSPMKGHSHVYWYRQLPEEGLKFMVYLQKENIIDESGMPKERFSAEFPKEGPSILRIQQVVRGDSAAYFCASSLTGQAYEQYFGPGTRLTVT.

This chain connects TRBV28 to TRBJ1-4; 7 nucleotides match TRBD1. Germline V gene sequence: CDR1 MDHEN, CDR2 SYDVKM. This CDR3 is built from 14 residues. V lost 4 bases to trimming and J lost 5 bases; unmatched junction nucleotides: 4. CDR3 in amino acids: CASSWDSTNEKLFF. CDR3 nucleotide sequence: TGTGCCAGCAGTTGGGACAGCACCAATGAAAAACTGTTTTTT.

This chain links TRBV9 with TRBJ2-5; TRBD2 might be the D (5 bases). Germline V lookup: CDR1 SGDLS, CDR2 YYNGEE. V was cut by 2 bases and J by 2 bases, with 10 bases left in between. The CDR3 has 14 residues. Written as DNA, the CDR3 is TGTGCCAGCAGCGTCCCTCCGGGGCAAGAGACCCAGTACTTC. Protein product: CASSVPPGQETQYF.

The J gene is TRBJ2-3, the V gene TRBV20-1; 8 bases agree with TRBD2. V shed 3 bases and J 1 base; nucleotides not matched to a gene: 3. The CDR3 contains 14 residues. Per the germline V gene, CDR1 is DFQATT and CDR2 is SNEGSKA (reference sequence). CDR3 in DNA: TGCAGTGCTAGTATTAGCGGGGGCACAGATACGCAGTATTTT. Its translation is CSASISGGTDTQYF.

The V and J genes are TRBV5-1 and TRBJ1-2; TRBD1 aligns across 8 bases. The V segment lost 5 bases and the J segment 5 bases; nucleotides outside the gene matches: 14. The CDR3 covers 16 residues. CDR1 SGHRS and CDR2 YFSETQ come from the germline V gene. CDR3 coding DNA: TGCGCCAGCAGACTTAAGACAGGGGTACTACGGTATGGCTACACCTTC. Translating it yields CASRLKTGVLRYGYTF.

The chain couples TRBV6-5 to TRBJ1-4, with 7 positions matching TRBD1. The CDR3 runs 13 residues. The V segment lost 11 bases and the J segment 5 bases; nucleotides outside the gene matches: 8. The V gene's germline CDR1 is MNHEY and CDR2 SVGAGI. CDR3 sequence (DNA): TGTGCCGGAGTACAGGGGAGAAATGAAAAACTGTTTTTT. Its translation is CAGVQGRNEKLFF.